The entry that follows covers one T cell receptor beta chain sequence. No antigen is known for it. Base qualities are not provided; no much larger clone lies one nucleotide away. Library method: PCR. This sample was sequenced with an Illumina HiSeq 2500. To normalize quantification of the TCRbeta repertoire, the TCR libraries were built with molecular barcoding that relied on unique molecular identifiers. TCRdb reran the public reads through fastp at Q25 and MiXCR, keeping productive beta chains. CDR3 protein sequences are deduplicated, and each keeps its most common genes and DNA. In all, the sample holds about 540,000 distinct CDR3 sequences, and around 18% of those were seen once. The ten most abundant clones make up around 3.3% of the sample. CDR1 is given as SGHDT and CDR2 as YYEEEE, both from the germline V gene. From cysteine to phenylalanine, the CDR3 is 16 amino acids long. Solely the CDR3 DNA is kept, with 48 bases framed from the first base. Trimming takes 0 bases from V and 7 bases from J, and the germline ends sit 17 bases apart.

The record originates from a study of T-cell reconstitution after alpha-beta-depleted transplantation in children (dated by TCRdb to the mid-2010s). Looking at the study overall: T-cell immune reconstitution after TCRalphabeta/CD19-depleted allogeneic hematopoietic cell transplantation in children was quantitatively tracked in the study by means of TCR repertoire profiling.

Sequencing was performed on PBMCs from the stem cell graft donor, taken from the stem cell graft. The origin of this receptor is a human donor who donated a stem cell graft to a child with acute lymphoblastic leukemia. The sequence links TRBV5-6 to TRBJ2-1, and TRBD2 may be the D gene, going by 6 matching bases. In nucleotides, the sequence is TGTGCCAGCAGCTTGGCGAGCAGGAGGAGCGGGAATGAGCAGTTCTTC. This encodes CASSLASRRSGNEQFF.